This TCR beta chain is from a study of T cells after yellow fever vaccination. TCRdb redid the calling of the 5' RACE reads with MiXCR, one entry per CDR3 protein. The table shows roughly 500,000 distinct CDR3 sequences, with about 19% occurring only once. This clonotype was seen a handful of times. In germline, CDR1 is SGHDT, CDR2 YYEEEE. The CDR3 is made up of 20 amino acids. V lost 7 bases and J lost 10, with 40 bases in between. The sequence was collected from a man aged 25 to 40 who received the YFV17D yellow fever vaccine. V usage is TRBV5-6 and J usage is TRBJ2-3, with TRBD2 as a possible D gene (5 bases). The sample was PBMCs, taken 15 days after the yellow fever booster vaccination. Here the CDR3 reads CASGRGGKVGLPGSIEAQYF. The CDR3 bases are TGTGCCAGCGGAAGAGGTGGAAAGGTTGGACTCCCGGGGAGTATCGAGGCGCAGTATTTT.